This is a list of T cell receptor beta chains from one sample in a study of cytomegalovirus exposure and HLA in healthy donors. The assay was immunoSEQ multiplex PCR, and TCRdb's table has in-frame clones only and misses some. The table has over 110,000 clones, roughly 86% seen once. The sequenced sample was PBMCs. Receptor source: a man younger than 35 in good health and CMV-seropositive. Each CDR3 is given with its conserved first and last residue. The D gene is left open where the match is weak. A row's size may be missing; if present it is once, few, many or a size class.

TRBD2	TRBV5-1	once	TRBJ2-5	TGCGCCAGCAGCCCCGGGGGGGGGTCTGGAGAGACCCAGTACTTC	CASSPGGGSGETQYF
TRBD1	TRBV30	.	TRBJ1-3	TGTGCCTGGGAGGGGGCGCGGGGAAACACCATATATTTT	CAWEGARGNTIYF
.	TRBV2	.	TRBJ1-3	TGTGCCAGCAGTGGCGCCGGTAACTCTGGAAACACCATATATTTT	CASSGAGNSGNTIYF
.	TRBV6-5	.	TRBJ1-5	TGTGCCAGCAGATTACAGCGCAATCAGCCCCAGCATTTT	CASRLQRNQPQHF
.	TRBV11-2	.	TRBJ2-7	TGTGCCAGCAGCCCATCCTACGAGCAGTACTTC	CASSPSYEQYF
TRBD2	TRBV7-6	.	TRBJ2-1	TGTGCCAGCAGCTTAGTAGCGGGAGGGCCGGGCGAGCAGTTCTTC	CASSLVAGGPGEQFF
.	TRBV6-5	.	TRBJ1-4	TGTGCCAGCAGTTACTCGGCAGGGGCTGGTAGTGAAAAACTGTTTTTT	CASSYSAGAGSEKLFF
.	TRBV7-3	.	TRBJ2-7	TGTGCCAGCAGCCATCTGCCGAACAACCCCGGGGAGCAGTACTTC	CASSHLPNNPGEQYF
.	TRBV18	.	TRBJ1-3	TGTGCCAGCTCACCAAGGAGGTCCTCTGGAAACACCATATATTTT	CASSPRRSSGNTIYF
TRBD1	TRBV7-9	.	TRBJ2-3	TGTGCCAGCAGCCACATGGGGACAGGCCTAAAGAGAGATACGCAGTATTTT	CASSHMGTGLKRDTQYF
.	TRBV30	.	TRBJ1-2	TGTGCCTCCAGCAGGGCAAACTATGGCTACACCTTC	CASSRANYGYTF
TRBD2	TRBV2	.	TRBJ2-3	TGTGCCAGCAGGACTAGCGGATACACAGATACGCAGTATTTT	CASRTSGYTDTQYF
TRBD2	TRBV10-2	.	TRBJ2-3	TGCGCCAGCATCTCTAGCGGGAAAACGAGCACAGATACGCAGTATTTT	CASISSGKTSTDTQYF
.	TRBV19	.	TRBJ1-5	TGTGCCAGTACCAAGCTCCCATATAGCAATCAGCCCCAGCATTTT	CASTKLPYSNQPQHF
.	TRBV2	.	TRBJ1-3	TGTGCCAGCAGAGGGGAAGGAAACACCATATATTTT	CASRGEGNTIYF
.	TRBV25-1	.	TRBJ1-2	TGTGCCAGCAGTGAATACAAGCAACCGGGCTATGGCTACACCTTC	CASSEYKQPGYGYTF
TRBD2	TRBV10-3	.	TRBJ2-7	TGTGCCATCAGTGAGTCGGGGACTAGCGGGAGGCTGGAGCAGTACTTC	CAISESGTSGRLEQYF
.	TRBV28	.	TRBJ1-6	TGTGCCAGCAGCCTCGGGGGGGGATTTGGTTCACCCCTCCACTTT	CASSLGGGFGSPLHF
.	TRBV2	.	TRBJ2-7	TGTGCCAGCAGTGAAACAGGACCAAGTTACGAGCAGTACTTC	CASSETGPSYEQYF
TRBD2	TRBV18	.	TRBJ2-1	TGTGCCAGCTCACCATACGCGGGAGGGCCTGGGAATGAGCAGTTCTTC	CASSPYAGGPGNEQFF
.	TRBV18	.	TRBJ2-5	TGTGCCAGCTCACCACCGAAATCCCTAGTCCAGTACTTC	CASSPPKSLVQYF
TRBD1	TRBV15	.	TRBJ2-3	TGTGCCACCAGCAGAGACAGGGGGCTCACAGATACGCAGTATTTT	CATSRDRGLTDTQYF
TRBD2	TRBV11-3	.	TRBJ2-3	TGTGCCAGCAGCTTGGAGCGGGGGGGCGCAGATACGCAGTATTTT	CASSLERGGADTQYF
.	TRBV30	.	TRBJ1-1	TGTGCCTGGAGTGTACTTACTGAAGCTTTCTTT	CAWSVLTEAFF
TRBD2	TRBV2	.	TRBJ2-6	TGTGCCAGCTTATGGATTTTGCGGGAGGGCTCTGGGGCCAACGTCCTGACTTTC	CASLWILREGSGANVLTF
TRBD2	TRBV6-1	.	TRBJ2-1	TGTGCCAGCAGTGAATCGGCGGGGGGTTCCTACAATGAGCAGTTCTTC	CASSESAGGSYNEQFF
TRBD1	TRBV7-9	.	TRBJ1-2	TGTGCCAGCAGCTTAGGGATTGGGGACAGGGGGGACTATGGCTACACCTTC	CASSLGIGDRGDYGYTF
TRBD2	TRBV12-5	.	TRBJ2-3	TGTGCTAGTGGTGGGGGACTAGCGGGAGGGACAGATACGCAGTATTTT	CASGGGLAGGTDTQYF
.	TRBV7-9	.	TRBJ1-1	TGTGCCAGCAGCTTAATGTCTTACGGGGGGGTCGTTGAAGCTTTCTTT	CASSLMSYGGVVEAFF
TRBD1	TRBV6-5	.	TRBJ1-4	TGTGCCAGCAGTTACTCGGGACAGGGGCCGTCAAAACTGTTTTTT	CASSYSGQGPSKLFF
.	TRBV5-1	.	TRBJ1-1	TGCGCCAGCAGCGCGGGCTCGCTACATGGCGTTGTGAACACTGAAGCTTTCTTT	CASSAGSLHGVVNTEAFF
TRBD1	TRBV30	.	TRBJ1-5	TGTGCCTTAGGACAGGGCAATCAGCCCCAGCATTTT	CALGQGNQPQHF
.	TRBV9	.	TRBJ2-5	TGTGCCAGCAGCGTAGGGACCCGGGGGGAGACCCAGTACTTC	CASSVGTRGETQYF
TRBD2	TRBV5-4	.	TRBJ2-7	TGTGCCAGCAGCCCGGGGACTAGCGGCTACGAGCAGTACTTC	CASSPGTSGYEQYF
TRBD1	TRBV7-3	.	TRBJ2-7	TGTGCCAGCAGCTGGGACAGGGGCTCCTACGAGCAGTACTTC	CASSWDRGSYEQYF
.	TRBV29-1	.	TRBJ2-5	TGCAGCGTCCCCGATGGGGTAACGGGGGGCCGGGTGGAGACCCAGTACTTC	CSVPDGVTGGRVETQYF
.	TRBV7-6	.	TRBJ1-5	TGTGCCAGCAGCTTAGGGAGCCTCAATCAGCCCCAGCATTTT	CASSLGSLNQPQHF
TRBD2	TRBV30	.	TRBJ2-2	TGTGCCTGGAAATCGGCGGGAGGGGGGCGCGGGGAGCTGTTTTTT	CAWKSAGGGRGELFF
TRBD1	TRBV19	.	TRBJ2-7	TGTGCCAGTAGTATGGGGACAGGAGGTGCCTACGAGCAGTACTTC	CASSMGTGGAYEQYF
TRBD1	TRBV29-1	.	TRBJ2-7	TGCAGCGTTGTCATTATGGCGACAGGGGGCAATTCCTACGAGCAGTACTTC	CSVVIMATGGNSYEQYF
.	TRBV4-1	.	TRBJ2-1	TGCGCCAGCAGCCAAGTTGGGGCAGGGGCCCACAATGAGCAGTTCTTC	CASSQVGAGAHNEQFF
TRBD2	TRBV5-1	.	TRBJ2-1	TGCGCCAGCAGCCCGGGACTAGGACGAGTTGAGCAGTTCTTC	CASSPGLGRVEQFF
.	TRBV5-1	.	TRBJ1-2	TGCGCCAGCAGCTCGGGCCTGGGACTCGTAGGCTACACCTTC	CASSSGLGLVGYTF
TRBD1	TRBV10-3	.	TRBJ1-1	TGTGCCATCAGTGAGGGACAGGGGCAAAACACTGAAGCTTTCTTT	CAISEGQGQNTEAFF
TRBD1	TRBV27	.	TRBJ1-1	TGTGCCAGCAGTCCCCGGACAGGCCGGAGGGGCACTGAAGCTTTCTTT	CASSPRTGRRGTEAFF